Listed below are T cell receptor beta chains from one sample, sequenced in a study of T-cell memory formation after mild COVID-19. TCRdb itself ran the 5' RACE reads through MiXCR, one entry per CDR3 protein. Counted here are hundreds of thousands of distinct CDR3 sequences, approximately 19% occurring once; the ten biggest clones make up 12%. Specimen: PBMCs or a T cell subset sorted from them (not recorded which). Receptors originate from an adult woman who had mild COVID-19 (a few samples of this study predate the infection). Cell type and time point are not known. The CDR3 runs from the conserved cysteine through the conserved F or W.

CDR3 protein,J gene,V gene
CASRPLEQYF,TRBJ2-7,TRBV2
CASSNRVPYNEQFF,TRBJ2-1,TRBV21-1
CASSPGRLAGTDTQYF,TRBJ2-3,TRBV7-2
CASSPDGGYGYTF,TRBJ1-2,TRBV5-1
CASSLVLAGDTDTQYF,TRBJ2-3,TRBV12-3/TRBV12-4
CASSKGGGETQYF,TRBJ2-5,TRBV21-1
CASNVHGTGVEQFF,TRBJ2-1,TRBV6-2/TRBV6-3
CASSLGVASGANVLTF,TRBJ2-6,TRBV5-6
CASSPFYEQYF,TRBJ2-7,TRBV5-5
CAISGREGAWDEQYF,TRBJ2-7,TRBV10-3
CASQWGPRGTGELFF,TRBJ2-2,TRBV5-1
CASSEGSPDTQYF,TRBJ2-3,TRBV5-1
CASSLVAGQGKETQYF,TRBJ2-5,TRBV5-5
CASSVARETSGGVNNEQFF,TRBJ2-1,TRBV9
CASSLRGMDGELFF,TRBJ2-2,TRBV5-1
CASSPTQGRIGGYTF,TRBJ1-2,TRBV5-6
CASSLQSGGSYEQYF,TRBJ2-7,TRBV7-3
CASTPRRTGEGYEQYF,TRBJ2-7,TRBV6-4
CASSPGDILAGRQTDTQYF,TRBJ2-3,TRBV5-1
CAISDPEGVKNIQYF,TRBJ2-4,TRBV10-3
CASSSWTGSSGANVLTF,TRBJ2-6,TRBV5-1
CSARSGSEAYNEQFF,TRBJ2-1,TRBV20-1
CASSSAWNSGANVLTF,TRBJ2-6,TRBV7-2
CSARITGDQPQHF,TRBJ1-5,TRBV20-1
CASSYPPGTGGYGYTF,TRBJ1-2,TRBV6-2/TRBV6-3
CASSYTVGEQPQHF,TRBJ1-5,TRBV12-3/TRBV12-4
CASSLSWTASNQPQHF,TRBJ1-5,TRBV12-3/TRBV12-4
CASSAGARGYTF,TRBJ1-2,TRBV9
CATADGVQETQYF,TRBJ2-5,TRBV3-1
CASSYPGQGAAAADTQYF,TRBJ2-3,TRBV6-2/TRBV6-3
CAWSHPFEGYEQYF,TRBJ2-7,TRBV30
CASSDVPGSIAKNIQYF,TRBJ2-4,TRBV6-5
CASTFRRGGGARAFF,TRBJ1-1,TRBV12-3/TRBV12-4
CASSSGLSSSRYF,TRBJ2-4,TRBV5-1
CASSQDGLASSYNEQFF,TRBJ2-1,TRBV4-2
CASSSSGTPNTGELFF,TRBJ2-2,TRBV18
CASSLGLGGHEQFF,TRBJ2-1,TRBV12-3/TRBV12-4
CASSYSGDLGEAFF,TRBJ1-1,TRBV6-5
CAWRPDSYFRLGSPLHF,TRBJ1-6,TRBV30
CASSLAGRRDDGYTF,TRBJ1-2,TRBV12-3/TRBV12-4
CASSQAGSRSYEQYF,TRBJ2-7,TRBV4-1
CASSLDLGGGQPQHF,TRBJ1-5,TRBV5-1
CASSLGILGHTEAFF,TRBJ1-1,TRBV5-6
CASSRGGQGPYEQYF,TRBJ2-7,TRBV5-1
CANPAGTGDARSGNTIYF,TRBJ1-3,TRBV21-1
CASRLGYNQPQHF,TRBJ1-5,TRBV27
CASSLTSGTARGDGYTF,TRBJ1-2,TRBV7-3
CASILEGQGSMSEQFF,TRBJ2-1,TRBV10-2
CASSLGQGDNEQYF,TRBJ2-7,TRBV5-4
CASSRAYNEQFF,TRBJ2-1,TRBV7-8
CASSTGIGQPQHF,TRBJ1-5,TRBV19
CSVESSGVFYEQFF,TRBJ2-1,TRBV29-1
CAWSGVKWETQYF,TRBJ2-5,TRBV30